One and the same sample provided the 2 T cell receptor beta chains below, sequenced in a study of T cells in Graves' hyperthyroidism and ophthalmopathy. RNA transcripts were the template for amplifying TCR beta CDR3 regions. A first-round RT-PCR of the TCR CDR3 used the HTBI primer set. TCRdb re-analysed the multiplex PCR reads in MiXCR, keeping a single row per CDR3 protein. The sample shows about 92,000 distinct CDR3 sequences, around 50% of them seen only once. Sequencing was performed on blood. These receptors were collected from a woman in her thirties or forties with Graves' hyperthyroidism.

The V call is TRBV7-3, the J call TRBJ1-3; D remains ambiguous. Trimming took off 3 bases at V and 6 bases at J, with 18 bases between the two ends. Germline V lookup: CDR1 SGHTA, CDR2 FQGTGA. The CDR3 length is 16 residues. The CDR3, as DNA: TGTGCCAGCAGCTTGGGAGGGATTAACACTGAAAACACCATATATTTT. Protein sequence: CASSLGGINTENTIYF.

This rearrangement joins TRBV24-1 to TRBJ1-5, with D perhaps TRBD1 (6 bases). Germline loops: CDR1 KGHDR, CDR2 SFDVKD. Trimming left V 5 bases short and J 7 bases short, with 20 bases between. The CDR3 runs to 16 residues. The chain's CDR3 is CATSGGGRREGQPQHF. The CDR3 bases are TGTGCCACCAGTGGGGGGGGCCGGAGGGAGGGACAGCCCCAGCATTTT.